One and the same sample provided the 27 T cell receptor beta chains below, sequenced in a study of cytomegalovirus exposure and HLA in healthy donors (dated by TCRdb to 2017 to 2019). The library was produced with the immunoSEQ multiplex PCR assay. A mixture of 60 forward primers for TCR Vbeta segments and 13 reverse primers for TCR Jbeta segments was used in the multiplex PCR. Not all clones reach the TCRdb copy of this immuneACCESS table, which keeps in-frame sequences only. Checked studies attribute under half of the gap to unresolved V genes and leave the rest unexplained. This sample lists 150,000 to 180,000 clones; around 79% were detected once. Over 2.5% of the sample is taken by the ten largest. Source material: PBMCs. The origin of the receptors is a young man in good health and CMV-seronegative.

The chain couples TRBV5-1 to TRBJ2-5, with a weak D call TRBD2 (5 bases). The CDR3 is 16 amino acids. Between the trimmed V and J ends, which lost 0 bases and 3 bases, there was a span of 15 bases. CDR1 is SGHRS, CDR2 YFSETQ, per germline. CDR3: CASSLGETGKKETQYF. DNA of the CDR3: TGCGCCAGCAGCTTGGGTGAGACGGGAAAGAAAGAGACCCAGTACTTC.

The V gene is TRBV7-9, the J gene TRBJ1-3; D is ambiguous. Looked up from germline, CDR1 is SEHNR and CDR2 is FQNEAQ (reference sequence). This CDR3 has 14 amino acids. V dropped 7 bases and J dropped 0 bases, with 10 bases sitting between them. CDR3 nucleotide sequence: TGTGCCAGCACCCCAGCGAGCTCTGGAAACACCATATATTTT. This gives the protein CASTPASSGNTIYF.

This chain uses TRBV18 with TRBJ2-1; TRBD1 aligns across 10 bases. There are 13 residues in the CDR3. The trim removed 4 bases at V and 8 bases at J, leaving 2 bases unmatched. The germline gives CDR1 KGHSH, CDR2 LQKENI. CDR3 in DNA: TGTGCCAGCTCACTCGGACAGGGGGATGAGCAGTTCTTC. Its protein product is CASSLGQGDEQFF.

CDR3 amino acids: CASGGTGDYSNQPQHF. CDR3 sequence (DNA): TGTGCCAGCGGGGGGACAGGAGATTATAGCAATCAGCCCCAGCATTTT. This sequence joins TRBV7-9 and TRBJ1-5; TRBD1 matches 8 bases. Germline V CDR1 and CDR2: SEHNR, FQNEAQ (reference sequence). The CDR3 runs to 16 residues. V was pared by 8 bases and J by 0 bases, with 9 bases of the junction left unmatched.

This clone was detected a few times. J is TRBJ1-1 and V is TRBV11-2; tentatively, D is TRBD1 (5 bases). Deletions cut 5 bases from V and 6 bases from J, with 13 bases between. Germline-derived CDR1 and CDR2 are SGHAT and FQNNGV. There are 13 residues in the CDR3. The DNA for the CDR3 is TGTGCCAGCAGCGCGGACTCGGGGGCTGAAGCTTTCTTT. This codes for CASSADSGAEAFF.

The V and J genes are TRBV30 and TRBJ1-1; 7 bases line up with TRBD1. The germline V gene encodes CDR1 GTSNPN and CDR2 SVGIG (reference sequence). The CDR3 has 15 amino acids. Trimming took 5 bases from V and 0 from J; bases not matched to a gene: 9. Written as DNA, the CDR3 is TGTGCCTGGGCTGGCCGGGACAGAATGAACACTGAAGCTTTCTTT. This encodes CAWAGRDRMNTEAFF.

This chain joins TRBV6-5 and TRBJ2-7; possibly TRBD2 for D (6 bases). Deletions cut 2 bases from V and 2 bases from J, with 10 bases between. The CDR3 sequence is 14 residues long. Germline V gene data show CDR1 as MNHEY and CDR2 as SVGAGI. CDR3 DNA: TGTGCCAGCAGTTACGGGCGGGGTCCCTACGAGCAGTACGTC. This translates into CASSYGRGPYEQYV.

The gene calls are TRBV5-1 and TRBJ2-6; 7 nucleotides match TRBD2. The CDR3 is 17 residues long. Germline V gene data show CDR1 as SGHRS and CDR2 as YFSETQ. V lost 3 bases to trimming and J lost 1 base; unmatched junction nucleotides: 7. The CDR3 region has the DNA TGCGCCAGCAGCTACGGTCAGGGAGGGTCTGGGGCCAACGTCCTGACTTTC. Its translation is CASSYGQGGSGANVLTF.

This clone has only a few counts. The CDR3 sequence: CASSLDRGAEAFF. The CDR3 DNA follows: TGTGCCAGCAGCTTGGACAGGGGGGCTGAAGCTTTCTTT. The chain carries TRBV5-4 and TRBJ1-1, with 8 bases lining up with TRBD1. The CDR3 contains 13 residues. Germline V gene sequence: CDR1 SGHNT, CDR2 YYREEE (reference sequence). Trimming cost V 0 bases and J 6 bases; bases outside gene matches: 1.

The gene calls are TRBV28 and TRBJ2-5; the D gene is possibly TRBD2 (7 bases). The V gene's germline CDR1 is MDHEN and CDR2 SYDVKM. V lost 2 bases and J lost 5, with 18 bases in between. The CDR3 has 16 amino acids. This chain's CDR3 is CASSLTARGALETQYF. DNA for the CDR3: TGTGCCAGCAGTTTAACCGCCCGGGGGGCTCTGGAGACCCAGTACTTC.

V is TRBV7-7 and J is TRBJ2-1, with a weak D call TRBD1 (5 bases). There are 12 residues in the CDR3. Germline assignment: CDR1 SSHAT and CDR2 FNYEAQ (reference sequence). V lost 1 base and J 9 bases, leaving 7 bases between the germline ends. CDR3 nucleotides: TGTGCCAGCAGCTTAGGGGGCGGTGAGCAGTTCTTC. The encoded protein is CASSLGGGEQFF.

The genes are TRBV6-1 and TRBJ1-2; 9 nucleotides match TRBD1. This CDR3 has 16 residues. CDR1 and CDR2 (germline): MNHNS, SASEGT. The V and J ends lost 0 bases and 6 bases, in that order; junction bases with no gene match: 8. CDR3 bases: TGTGCCAGCAGTGAAGCCGGACAGGGGAGCCACAATGGCTACACCTTC. Translated, it gives CASSEAGQGSHNGYTF.

This clone was seen just once. The J gene is TRBJ1-1, the V gene TRBV19, with a tentative D call TRBD1 (5 bases). Trimming stripped 2 bases from V and 1 base from J, with 5 bases between. The CDR3 is made up of 13 amino acids. From germline, CDR1 is LNHDA and CDR2 SQIVND (reference sequence). The CDR3 DNA sequence: TGTGCCAGTAGTATAAGGGGGAACACTGAAGCTTTCTTT. Translating it yields CASSIRGNTEAFF.

CDR3 in amino acids: CASSLVRGKNGEAFF. The CDR3 DNA sequence: TGTGCCAGCAGCTTAGTCAGGGGGAAAAACGGTGAAGCTTTCTTT. The chain recombines TRBV7-2 with TRBJ1-1; 7 positions match TRBD1. Losses at the gene ends were 1 base for V and 7 bases for J; bases not matched to a gene: 9. Germline loops: CDR1 SGHTA, CDR2 FQGNSA. The CDR3 loop spans 15 amino acids.

V gene TRBV11-3 combines with J gene TRBJ2-3; TRBD1 aligns across 10 bases. The CDR3 is made up of 15 amino acids. Germline V gene sequence: CDR1 SGHNT, CDR2 YENEEA. Germline trimming cut 3 bases from V and 5 bases from J; bases unmatched to any gene: 5. The CDR3 reads CASSFGTGVGDTQYF. The CDR3 region has the DNA TGTGCCAGCAGCTTTGGGACAGGGGTGGGAGATACGCAGTATTTT. Full variable domain (remainder filled in from reference TRBV11-3 and TRBJ2-3): EAGVVQSPRYKIIEKKQPVAFWCNPISGHNTLYWYLQNLGQGPELLIRYENEEAVDDSQLPKDRFSAERLKGVDSTLKIQPAELGDSAVYLCASSFGTGVGDTQYFGPGTRLTVL.

The chain joins TRBV27 to TRBJ1-5; the D is unclear. CDR3 length: 14 amino acids. The germline gives CDR1 MNHEY, CDR2 SMNVEV (reference sequence). Between the trimmed V and J ends, which lost 3 bases and 2 bases, there was a span of 8 bases. The CDR3 DNA sequence: TGTGCCAGCAGTTTGAGGGTAGGCAATCAGCCCCAGCATTTT. Translating it yields CASSLRVGNQPQHF.

The chain employs TRBV6-1 and TRBJ2-6; D perhaps matches TRBD1 (6 bases). This CDR3 region has 15 residues. V gave up 6 bases and J gave up 2 bases, with 11 bases separating them. Per germline, CDR1 MNHNS and CDR2 SASEGT. This CDR3 reads CASRIQGTGANVLTF. Written as DNA, the CDR3 is TGTGCCAGCAGGATACAGGGAACTGGGGCCAACGTCCTGACTTTC.

The gene calls are TRBV10-3 and TRBJ2-3, with a tentative D call TRBD1 (6 bases). V lost 7 bases and J 3 bases, leaving 14 bases between the germline ends. The CDR3 is 14 amino acids. In germline, CDR1 is ENHRY, CDR2 SYGVKD. The CDR3 region is CAITARGMTDTQYF. The CDR3 DNA follows: TGTGCCATCACTGCCAGGGGAATGACAGATACGCAGTATTTT.

The chain uses TRBV6-5 and TRBJ2-4; 8 positions match TRBD1. This CDR3 has 12 amino acids. With 6 bases clipped from V and 6 bases from J, the junction kept 1 base outside the gene matches. Germline CDR1 is MNHEY and CDR2 is SVGAGI. CDR3 loop: CASRDRGNIQYF. CDR3 nucleotide sequence: TGTGCCAGCAGAGACAGGGGAAACATTCAGTACTTC.

The rearrangement links TRBV5-4 to TRBJ2-2; a possible D gene is TRBD2 (6 bases). This CDR3 comprises 15 residues. Germline V gene data show CDR1 as SGHNT and CDR2 as YYREEE (reference sequence). Trimming cost V 6 bases and J 0 bases, with 12 bases left between them. CDR3 residues: CASNGGPTNTGELFF. In nucleotides, the CDR3 is TGTGCCAGCAACGGGGGTCCCACGAACACCGGGGAGCTGTTTTTT.

V and J are TRBV6-1 and TRBJ2-1, with 12 bases aligning to TRBD2. CDR1 and CDR2 (germline): MNHNS, SASEGT. This CDR3 is built from 15 residues. V lost 8 bases to trimming and J lost 5 bases; unmatched junction nucleotides: 7. CDR3 loop: CASGARTSGNNEQFF. Here the CDR3 DNA reads TGTGCCAGCGGCGCGCGGACTAGCGGGAACAATGAGCAGTTCTTC.

V is TRBV7-9 and J is TRBJ1-1; D unresolved. Trimming pared 3 bases from V and 0 bases from J, leaving 8 bases between. Germline V lookup: CDR1 SEHNR, CDR2 FQNEAQ (reference sequence). The length of the CDR3 is 14 residues. CDR3 loop: CASSLAGVNTEAFF. CDR3 coding DNA: TGTGCCAGCAGCTTGGCGGGAGTGAACACTGAAGCTTTCTTT. Full variable domain (rest looked up from reference TRBV7-9 and TRBJ1-1): DTGVSQNPRHKITKRGQNVTFRCDPISEHNRLYWYRQTLGQGPEFLTYFQNEAQLEKSRLLSDRFSAERPKGSFSTLEIQRTEQGDSAMYLCASSLAGVNTEAFFGQGTRLTVV.

The J gene is TRBJ1-6, the V gene TRBV28; TRBD1 matches 8 bases. Germline V gene sequence: CDR1 MDHEN, CDR2 SYDVKM. The V segment lost 4 bases and the J segment 8 bases; nucleotides outside the gene matches: 10. The CDR3 length is 16 residues. CDR3 sequence (DNA): TGTGCCAGCAGTTCCCACCTGGGGACAGGCTATTCACCCCTCCACTTT. Its protein product is CASSSHLGTGYSPLHF.

The rearrangement joins TRBV4-3 to TRBJ2-1; D is unclear. The ends were cut back, 1 base at V and 10 bases at J, with 17 bases in the middle. CDR1 is LGHNA, CDR2 YSLEER, per germline. This CDR3 spans 15 amino acids. CDR3 amino acids: CASSQVAPLNGEQFF. CDR3 in DNA: TGCGCCAGCAGCCAAGTCGCGCCACTTAACGGGGAGCAGTTCTTC.

The chain joins TRBV7-3 to TRBJ1-1, with D perhaps TRBD1 (5 bases). Trimming pared 8 bases from V and 11 bases from J, leaving 18 bases between. The CDR3 is 12 residues long. Germline V gives CDR1 SGHTA, CDR2 FQGTGA. CDR3 nucleotides: TGTGCCAGCGGCCGGGACGGGGGTGAGGCTTTCTTT. It codes for CASGRDGGEAFF.

The table lists this clone with a few counts. The chain has TRBV6-1 and TRBJ1-1; maybe TRBD1 (6 bases). Germline values: CDR1 MNHNS, CDR2 SASEGT. The CDR3 runs 15 residues. Trimming pared 5 bases from V and 1 base from J, leaving 14 bases between. The CDR3 reads CASSPRTARNTEAFF. The CDR3 nucleotides read TGTGCCAGCAGTCCCCGGACAGCCCGGAACACTGAAGCTTTCTTT.

This clone was detected once. The V call is TRBV7-2, the J call TRBJ1-2, with D maybe TRBD1 (5 bases). From germline, CDR1 is SGHTA and CDR2 FQGNSA. The germline V and J ends were trimmed by 5 bases and 2 bases, with 15 bases remaining between them. This CDR3 comprises 15 residues. Here the CDR3 reads CASSDRQRKNYGYTF. The CDR3 region has the DNA TGTGCCAGCAGCGATAGACAGCGAAAGAACTATGGCTACACCTTC.